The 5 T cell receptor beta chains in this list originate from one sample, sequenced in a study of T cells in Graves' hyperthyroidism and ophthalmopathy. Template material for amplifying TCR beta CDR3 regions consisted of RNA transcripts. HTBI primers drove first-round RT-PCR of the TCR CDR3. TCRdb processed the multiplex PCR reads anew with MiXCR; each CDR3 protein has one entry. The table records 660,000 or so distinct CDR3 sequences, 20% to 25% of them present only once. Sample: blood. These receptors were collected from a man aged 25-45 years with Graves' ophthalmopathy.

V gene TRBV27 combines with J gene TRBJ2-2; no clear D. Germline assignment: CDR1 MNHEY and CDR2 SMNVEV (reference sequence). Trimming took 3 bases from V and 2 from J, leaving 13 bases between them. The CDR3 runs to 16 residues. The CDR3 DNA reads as TGTGCCAGCAGTTTGATCCCGGGTTATAACACCGGGGAGCTGTTTTTT. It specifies CASSLIPGYNTGELFF.

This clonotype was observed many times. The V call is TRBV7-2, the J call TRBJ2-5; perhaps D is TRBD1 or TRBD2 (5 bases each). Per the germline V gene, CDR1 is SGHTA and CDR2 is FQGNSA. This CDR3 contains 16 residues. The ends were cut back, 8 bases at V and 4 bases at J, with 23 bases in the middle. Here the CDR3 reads CASWPIVGESAETQYF. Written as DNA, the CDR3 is TGTGCCAGCTGGCCGATAGTAGGGGAGTCGGCAGAGACCCAGTACTTC.

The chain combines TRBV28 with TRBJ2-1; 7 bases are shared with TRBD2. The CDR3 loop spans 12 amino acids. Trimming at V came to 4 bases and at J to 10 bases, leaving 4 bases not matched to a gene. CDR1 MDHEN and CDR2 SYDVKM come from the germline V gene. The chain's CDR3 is CASSSSGLEQFF. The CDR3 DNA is TGTGCCAGCAGTTCTAGCGGCCTAGAGCAGTTCTTC.

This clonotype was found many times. CDR3 residues: CASSTPQGAVNTEAFF. CDR3 coding DNA: TGCGCCAGCAGCACCCCACAGGGGGCAGTGAACACTGAAGCTTTCTTT. The chain joins TRBV5-1 to TRBJ1-1; 9 bases align to TRBD1. The CDR3 covers 16 residues. The germline gives CDR1 SGHRS, CDR2 YFSETQ. J was trimmed by 0 bases and V by 4 bases; bases with no gene match: 7.

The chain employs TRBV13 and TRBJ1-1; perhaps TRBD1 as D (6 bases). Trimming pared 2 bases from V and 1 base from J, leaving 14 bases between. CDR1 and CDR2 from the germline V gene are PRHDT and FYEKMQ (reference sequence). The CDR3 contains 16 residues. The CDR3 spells CASSLTGAEPNTEAFF. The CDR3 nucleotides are TGTGCCAGCAGCTTAACGGGGGCAGAGCCGAACACTGAAGCTTTCTTT. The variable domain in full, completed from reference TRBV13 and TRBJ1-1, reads AAGVIQSPRHLIKEKRETATLKCYPIPRHDTVYWYQQGPGQDPQFLISFYEKMQSDKGSIPDRFSAQQFSDYHSELNMSSLELGDSALYFCASSLTGAEPNTEAFFGQGTRLTVV.